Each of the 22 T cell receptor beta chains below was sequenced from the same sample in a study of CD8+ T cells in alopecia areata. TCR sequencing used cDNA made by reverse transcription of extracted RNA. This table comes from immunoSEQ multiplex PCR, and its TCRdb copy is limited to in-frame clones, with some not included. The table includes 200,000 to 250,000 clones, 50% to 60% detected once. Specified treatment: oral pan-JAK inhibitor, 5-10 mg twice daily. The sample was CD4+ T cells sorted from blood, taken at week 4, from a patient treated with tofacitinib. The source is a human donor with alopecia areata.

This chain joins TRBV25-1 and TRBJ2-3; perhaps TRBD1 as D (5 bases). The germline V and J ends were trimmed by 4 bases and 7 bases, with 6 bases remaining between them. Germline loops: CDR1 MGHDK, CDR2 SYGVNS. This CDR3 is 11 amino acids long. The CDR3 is CASSGGYTQYF. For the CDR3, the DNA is TGTGCCAGCAGTGGGGGCTATACGCAGTATTTT.

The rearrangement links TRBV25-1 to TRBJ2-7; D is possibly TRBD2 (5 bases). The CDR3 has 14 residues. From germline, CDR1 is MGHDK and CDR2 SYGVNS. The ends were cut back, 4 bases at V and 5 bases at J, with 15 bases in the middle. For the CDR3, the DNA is TGTGCCAGCAGTGGGGAGACGAACTTGGACGAGCAGTACTTC. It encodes CASSGETNLDEQYF.

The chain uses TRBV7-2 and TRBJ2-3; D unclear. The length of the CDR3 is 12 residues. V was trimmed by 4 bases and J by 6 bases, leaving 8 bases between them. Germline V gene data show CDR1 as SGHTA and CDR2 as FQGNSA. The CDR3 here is CASSSTTDTQYF. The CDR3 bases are TGTGCCAGCAGCTCGACGACGGATACGCAGTATTTT.

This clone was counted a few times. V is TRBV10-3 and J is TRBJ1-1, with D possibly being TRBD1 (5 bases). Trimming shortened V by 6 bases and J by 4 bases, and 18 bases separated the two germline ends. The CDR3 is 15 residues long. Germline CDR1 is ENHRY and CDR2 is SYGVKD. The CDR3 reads CAIRKQAPFGTEAFF. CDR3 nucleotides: TGTGCCATCAGGAAACAGGCCCCTTTTGGCACTGAAGCTTTCTTT.

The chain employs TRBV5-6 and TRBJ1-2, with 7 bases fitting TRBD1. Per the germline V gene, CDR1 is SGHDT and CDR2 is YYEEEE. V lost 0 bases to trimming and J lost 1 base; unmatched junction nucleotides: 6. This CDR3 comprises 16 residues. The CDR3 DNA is TGTGCCAGCAGCTTGGGACAGGGCTCGAGTAACTATGGCTACACCTTC. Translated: CASSLGQGSSNYGYTF.

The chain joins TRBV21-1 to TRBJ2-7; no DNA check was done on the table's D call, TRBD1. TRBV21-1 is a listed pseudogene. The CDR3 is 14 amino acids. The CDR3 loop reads CATATGNLGYEQYF. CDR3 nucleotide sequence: TGTGCCACAGCCACAGGGAATTTGGGCTACGAGCAGTACTTC.

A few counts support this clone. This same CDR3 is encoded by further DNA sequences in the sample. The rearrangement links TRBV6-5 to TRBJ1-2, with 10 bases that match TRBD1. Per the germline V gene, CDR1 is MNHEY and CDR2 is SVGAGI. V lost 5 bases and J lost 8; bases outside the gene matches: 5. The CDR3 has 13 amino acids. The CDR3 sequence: CASSPTGGRGYTF. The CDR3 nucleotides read TGTGCCAGCAGTCCGACAGGGGGCAGAGGCTACACCTTC.

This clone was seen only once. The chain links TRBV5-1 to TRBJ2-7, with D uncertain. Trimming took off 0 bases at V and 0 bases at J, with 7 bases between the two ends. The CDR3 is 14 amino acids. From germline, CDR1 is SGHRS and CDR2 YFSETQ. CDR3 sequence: CASSLGTYSYEQYF. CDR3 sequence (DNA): TGCGCCAGCAGCTTGGGGACGTACTCCTACGAGCAGTACTTC.

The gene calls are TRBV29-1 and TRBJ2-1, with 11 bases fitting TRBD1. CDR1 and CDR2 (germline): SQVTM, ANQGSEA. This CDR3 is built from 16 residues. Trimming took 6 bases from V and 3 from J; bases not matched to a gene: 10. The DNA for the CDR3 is TGCAGCGTCGATGGGTACGGGACAGGGGGCTACAATGAGCAGTTCTTC. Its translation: CSVDGYGTGGYNEQFF.

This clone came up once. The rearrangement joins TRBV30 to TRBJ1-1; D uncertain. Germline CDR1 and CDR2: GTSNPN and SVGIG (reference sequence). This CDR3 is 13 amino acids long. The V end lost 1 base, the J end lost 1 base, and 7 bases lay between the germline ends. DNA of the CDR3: TGTGCCTGGAGTGCCCAAGGGAACACTGAAGCTTTCTTT. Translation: CAWSAQGNTEAFF.

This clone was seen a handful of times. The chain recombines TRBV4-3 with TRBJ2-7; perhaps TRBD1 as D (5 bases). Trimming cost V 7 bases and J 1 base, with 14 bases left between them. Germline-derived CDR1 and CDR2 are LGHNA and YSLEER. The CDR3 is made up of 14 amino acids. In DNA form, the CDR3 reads TGCGCCAGCACCCCGGACATACTGTCCTACGAGCAGTACTTC. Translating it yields CASTPDILSYEQYF.

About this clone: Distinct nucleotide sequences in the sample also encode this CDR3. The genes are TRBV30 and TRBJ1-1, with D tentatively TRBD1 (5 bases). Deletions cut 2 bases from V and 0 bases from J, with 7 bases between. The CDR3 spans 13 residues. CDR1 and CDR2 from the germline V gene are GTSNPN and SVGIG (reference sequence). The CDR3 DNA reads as TGTGCCTGGAGTAGGGACCTGAACACTGAAGCTTTCTTT. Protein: CAWSRDLNTEAFF.

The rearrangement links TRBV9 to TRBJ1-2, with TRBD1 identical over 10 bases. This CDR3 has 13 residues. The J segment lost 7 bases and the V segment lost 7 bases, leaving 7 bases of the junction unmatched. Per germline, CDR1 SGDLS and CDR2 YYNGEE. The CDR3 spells CASGGQGTTGYTF. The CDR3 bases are TGTGCCAGCGGGGGACAGGGGACAACTGGCTACACCTTC.

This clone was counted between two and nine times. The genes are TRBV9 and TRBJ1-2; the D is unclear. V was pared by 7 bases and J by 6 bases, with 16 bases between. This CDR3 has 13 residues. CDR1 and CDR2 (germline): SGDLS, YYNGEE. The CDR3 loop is CASSAGEKDGYTF. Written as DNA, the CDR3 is TGTGCCAGCTCGGCCGGCGAAAAGGATGGCTACACCTTC.

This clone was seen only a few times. The CDR3, as DNA: TGTGCCAGCCGCCCCGGGACAAATTCACCCCTCCACTTT. Protein: CASRPGTNSPLHF. The chain is built from TRBV18 and TRBJ1-6; D perhaps matches TRBD1 (6 bases). The germline V and J ends were trimmed by 8 bases and 7 bases, with 12 bases remaining between them. The germline CDR1 and CDR2 sequences are KGHSH and LQKENI. This CDR3 contains 13 residues.

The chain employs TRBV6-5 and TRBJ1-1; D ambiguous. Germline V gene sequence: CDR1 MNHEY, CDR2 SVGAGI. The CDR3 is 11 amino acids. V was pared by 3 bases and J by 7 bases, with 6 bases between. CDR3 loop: CASSYKSEAFF. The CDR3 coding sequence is TGTGCCAGCAGTTATAAGAGTGAAGCTTTCTTT.

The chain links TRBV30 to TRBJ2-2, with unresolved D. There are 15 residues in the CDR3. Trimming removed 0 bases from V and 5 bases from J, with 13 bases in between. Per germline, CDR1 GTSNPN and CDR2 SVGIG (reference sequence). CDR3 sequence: CAWSVALGRTGELFF. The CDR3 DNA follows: TGTGCCTGGAGTGTAGCCTTGGGAAGGACCGGGGAGCTGTTTTTT.

DNA for the CDR3: TGCAGCGTGTGGGACAGGACGCTAAACACTGAAGCTTTCTTT. Its translation is CSVWDRTLNTEAFF. J is TRBJ1-1 and V is TRBV29-1, with 8 nucleotides matching TRBD1. V dropped 6 bases and J dropped 2; count of bases not matched to a gene: 8. The germline gives CDR1 SQVTM, CDR2 ANQGSEA. This CDR3 has 14 residues.

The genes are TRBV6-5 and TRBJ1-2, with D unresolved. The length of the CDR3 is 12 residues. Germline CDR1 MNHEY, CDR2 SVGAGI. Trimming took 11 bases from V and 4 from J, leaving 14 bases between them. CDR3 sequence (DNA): TGTGCCTGCCCGGACGGAATCTATGGCTACACCTTC. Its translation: CACPDGIYGYTF.

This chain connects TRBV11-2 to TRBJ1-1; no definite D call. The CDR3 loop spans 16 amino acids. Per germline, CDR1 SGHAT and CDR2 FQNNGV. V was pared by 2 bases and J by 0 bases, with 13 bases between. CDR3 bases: TGTGCCAGCAGCTTATGGATTGGCATAATGAACACTGAAGCTTTCTTT. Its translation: CASSLWIGIMNTEAFF. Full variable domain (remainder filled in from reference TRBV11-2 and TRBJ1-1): EAGVAQSPRYKIIEKRQSVAFWCNPISGHATLYWYQQILGQGPKLLIQFQNNGVVDDSQLPKDRFSAERLKGVDSTLKIQPAKLEDSAVYLCASSLWIGIMNTEAFFGQGTRLTVV.

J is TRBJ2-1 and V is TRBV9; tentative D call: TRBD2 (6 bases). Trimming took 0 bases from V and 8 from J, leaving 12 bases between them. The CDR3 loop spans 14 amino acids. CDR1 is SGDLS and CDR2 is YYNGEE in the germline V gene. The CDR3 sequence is CASSVAVAADEQFF. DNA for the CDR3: TGTGCCAGCAGCGTAGCTGTAGCGGCAGATGAGCAGTTCTTC.

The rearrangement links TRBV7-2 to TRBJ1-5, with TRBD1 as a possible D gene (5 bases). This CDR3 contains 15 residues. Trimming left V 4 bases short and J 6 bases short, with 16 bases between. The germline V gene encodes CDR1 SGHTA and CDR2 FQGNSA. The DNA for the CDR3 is TGTGCCAGCAGCTCGGGGCCCTCAAGGAGTCAGCCCCAGCATTTT. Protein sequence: CASSSGPSRSQPQHF. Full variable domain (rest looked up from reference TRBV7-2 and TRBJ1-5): GAGVSQSPSNKVTEKGKDVELRCDPISGHTALYWYRQSLGQGLEFLIYFQGNSAPDKSGLPSDRFSAERTGGSVSTLTIQRTQQEDSAVYLCASSSGPSRSQPQHFGDGTRLSIL.